This TCR beta chain was profiled in a study of T cell changes during pregnancy in multiple sclerosis (dated by TCRdb to about 2019). For context, the study as a whole: Changes in the T cell repertoire over the course of pregnancy were examined in this study in women with multiple sclerosis.

The CDR3 has 15 amino acids, counting the end cysteine and phenylalanine. Only CDR3 DNA is held: 45 bases, read in frame from base 1. Here V drops 2 bases and J drops 2 bases, and the junction holds 2 bases not matched to any gene. CDR1 MNHEY and CDR2 SMNVEV are derived from the germline V gene (reference sequence). Details on this clone: What antigen it recognizes has not been identified. No base-level quality is on record; no much larger clone is a single base apart.

Receptor amplification or capture employed the immunoSEQ multiplex PCR assay. TCRdb retrieved this table from immuneACCESS and kept in-frame rearrangements only. Not all clones are present; in checked studies, unresolved V genes account for under half, and no reason is known for the remainder. In all, the sample holds 55,000 to 65,000 clones, and 93% of those were seen once. The ten largest clonotypes hold under 2% of the sample. The source of this sequence is a female donor with multiple sclerosis, enrolled in a pregnancy study. The chain is made from TRBV27 and TRBJ2-7, and 11 junction bases match TRBD1. Material: peripheral blood, obtained after pregnancy. Here the CDR3 is given as CASSLRGQGAYEQYF. DNA sequence: TGTGCCAGCAGTTTAAGGGGACAGGGGGCCTACGAGCAGTACTTC.